Following are 30 T cell receptor beta chains from one sample sequenced in a study of blood T cell repertoires in COVID-19. Repertoires were generated with immunoSEQ multiplex PCR, while TCRdb's copy carries only in-frame clones and drops some. The sample lists about 160,000 clones, approximately 82% occurring once. The material sequenced was peripheral blood. Every receptor here comes from a human donor with acute or convalescent COVID-19. The donor label of this sample is uncertain.

This clone showed up just a few times. The V and J genes are TRBV7-9 and TRBJ1-6; tentative D call: TRBD1 (5 bases). Germline V gene lookup returns CDR1 SEHNR and CDR2 FQNEAQ (reference sequence). This CDR3 comprises 15 residues. Trimming removed 4 bases at V and 5 bases at J, with 12 bases between. The CDR3 region is CASSSGLNHNSPLHF. The CDR3 DNA is TGTGCCAGCAGCTCGGGACTGAATCATAATTCACCCCTCCACTTT.

The gene calls are TRBV5-4 and TRBJ1-1, with D perhaps matching TRBD1 (6 bases). V lost 4 bases and J lost 9, with 19 bases in between. CDR3 length: 14 residues. CDR1 is SGHNT, CDR2 YYREEE, per germline (reference sequence). CDR3 nucleotides: TGTGCCAGCAGCGAGGAACAGGGATCCTCGAAAGCTTTCTTT. Amino acid sequence: CASSEEQGSSKAFF.

This clone was seen more than once but under ten times. Other DNA sequences within the sample encode an identical CDR3. This CDR3 is CASSPGTGGGNQPQHF. CDR3 in DNA: TGTGCCAGCAGCCCGGGGACAGGCGGGGGCAATCAGCCCCAGCATTTT. The chain recombines TRBV7-2 with TRBJ1-5; 8 bases map to TRBD1. The germline gives CDR1 SGHTA, CDR2 FQGNSA. There are 16 residues in the CDR3. Germline trimming cut 5 bases from V and 2 bases from J; bases unmatched to any gene: 8.

The CDR3 spells CASSLASGTGAYGYTF. CDR3 nucleotides: TGTGCCAGCAGCTTGGCAAGTGGGACAGGGGCCTATGGCTACACCTTC. The rearrangement joins TRBV5-8 to TRBJ1-2; 10 bases line up with TRBD1. This CDR3 spans 16 amino acids. Trimming at V came to 0 bases and at J to 4 bases, leaving 6 bases not matched to a gene. From germline, CDR1 is SGHTS and CDR2 YDEGEE. The full variable domain, completed using reference TRBV5-8 and TRBJ1-2, is EAGVTQSPTHLIKTRGQQATLRCSPISGHTSVYWYQQALGLGLQFLLWYDEGEERNRGNFPPRFSGRQFPNYSSELNVNALELEDSALYLCASSLASGTGAYGYTFGSGTRLTVV.

The V and J genes are TRBV19 and TRBJ1-6; possible D gene TRBD1, 6 bases. Trimming took off 8 bases at V and 7 bases at J, with 12 bases between the two ends. This CDR3 is 13 amino acids long. The germline V gene has CDR1 LNHDA and CDR2 SQIVND (reference sequence). For the CDR3, the DNA is TGTGCCAGTCAGGCAGGGGCGAATTCACCCCTCCACTTT. Residues: CASQAGANSPLHF.

V and J are TRBV5-1 and TRBJ2-5; the match to TRBD2 covers 7 bases. V was clipped by 0 bases and J by 4 bases; unmatched bases: 6. The germline V gene encodes CDR1 SGHRS and CDR2 YFSETQ. This CDR3 has 15 amino acids. The CDR3 spells CASSLAPGGGETQYF. In nucleotides, the CDR3 is TGCGCCAGCAGCTTGGCCCCGGGAGGTGGAGAGACCCAGTACTTC.

The chain joins TRBV3-1 (or the pseudogene TRBV3-2) to TRBJ2-1, with 9 bases fitting TRBD1. The germline CDR1 and CDR2 sequences are LGHDT and YNNKEL (reference sequence). The CDR3 spans 14 residues. The V gene end was trimmed by 4 bases and the J gene end by 12 bases; junction bases not matched to a gene: 10. The CDR3 DNA sequence: TGTGCCAGCAGCCTCCGGGACAGGGCCTATATGCAGTTCTTC. Protein product: CASSLRDRAYMQFF.

This chain connects TRBV6-2 or TRBV6-3 to TRBJ1-2; the D gene is possibly TRBD1 (6 bases). Germline assignment: CDR1 MNHEY and CDR2 SVGEGT. Trimming took 5 bases from V and 3 from J, leaving 13 bases between them. The CDR3 has 14 residues. CDR3 loop: CASSNPWTDYGYTF. CDR3 nucleotides: TGTGCCAGCAGTAATCCGTGGACAGACTATGGCTACACCTTC.

This clone was seen more than once but under ten times. This rearrangement joins TRBV19 to TRBJ2-4; 7 bases fit TRBD1. The CDR3 totals 19 residues. With 3 bases clipped from V and 2 bases from J, the junction kept 16 bases outside the gene matches. Germline CDR1 reads LNHDA; CDR2 reads SQIVND (reference sequence). CDR3 sequence: CASSMSRQGGGVTKNIQYF. CDR3 sequence (DNA): TGTGCCAGTAGTATGAGCCGACAGGGCGGAGGTGTGACCAAAAACATTCAGTACTTC.

This sequence joins TRBV6-5 and TRBJ1-2; D unresolved. With 0 bases removed from V and 7 bases from J, the gap between germline ends came to 15 bases. The CDR3 is 15 amino acids. CDR1 and CDR2 (germline): MNHEY, SVGAGI. In DNA form, the CDR3 reads TGTGCCAGCAGTTACTCTACGGGGAGGCGCGGTGGCTACACCTTC. It yields the protein CASSYSTGRRGGYTF.

This clone was seen only a few times. The rearrangement links TRBV3-1 (or the pseudogene TRBV3-2) to TRBJ2-4; D is perhaps TRBD2 (7 bases). The V gene lost 1 base and the J gene lost 2 bases, with 12 bases spanning the gap. The CDR3 is made up of 16 amino acids. Per germline, CDR1 LGHDT and CDR2 YNNKEL (reference sequence). The CDR3 is CASSQATRGPKNIQYF. The CDR3 DNA sequence: TGTGCCAGCAGCCAAGCGACGCGGGGGCCCAAAAACATTCAGTACTTC.

V and J are TRBV4-3 and TRBJ1-1, with D perhaps matching TRBD1 (6 bases). The germline CDR1 and CDR2 sequences are LGHNA and YSLEER. CDR3 length equals 15 residues. Trimming stripped 5 bases from V and 2 bases from J, with 15 bases between. The CDR3 is CASSVTGRDNTEAFF. As DNA, the CDR3 is TGCGCCAGCAGCGTAACAGGGAGGGATAACACTGAAGCTTTCTTT.

The rearrangement joins TRBV19 to TRBJ2-7; maybe TRBD1 (6 bases). V was shortened by 3 bases and J by 0 bases, with 21 bases between the two germline ends. The CDR3 totals 18 residues. Germline V gives CDR1 LNHDA, CDR2 SQIVND (reference sequence). The CDR3 here is CASSIGSWTEIYSYEQYF. Written as DNA, the CDR3 is TGTGCCAGTAGTATCGGCAGTTGGACAGAGATATACTCCTACGAGCAGTACTTC.

This clone was detected once. V usage is TRBV2 and J usage is TRBJ2-7; 10 positions match TRBD2. Germline V lookup: CDR1 SNHLY, CDR2 FYNNEI. Losses at the gene ends were 7 bases for V and 1 base for J; bases not matched to a gene: 7. The CDR3 contains 15 residues. CDR3 residues: CASNQGLAFSYEQYF. The CDR3 nucleotides are TGTGCCAGCAACCAGGGACTAGCGTTTTCCTACGAGCAGTACTTC.

The rearrangement uses TRBV7-2 and TRBJ2-5; 7 bases line up with TRBD2. The CDR3 runs to 13 residues. After removal of 5 bases from V and 2 bases from J, the junction contained 2 bases not matched to a gene. Germline V gene data show CDR1 as SGHTA and CDR2 as FQGNSA. CDR3 sequence: CASSPGGQETQYF. CDR3 bases: TGTGCCAGCAGCCCGGGGGGTCAAGAGACCCAGTACTTC. The full variable domain, in which reference TRBV7-2 and TRBJ2-5 provide the parts outside the CDR3, is GAGVSQSPSNKVTEKGKDVELRCDPISGHTALYWYRQSLGQGLEFLIYFQGNSAPDKSGLPSDRFSAERTGGSVSTLTIQRTQQEDSAVYLCASSPGGQETQYFGPGTRLLVL.

The V gene is TRBV4-1, the J gene TRBJ1-4, with 8 positions matching TRBD1. Germline V gene lookup returns CDR1 MGHRA and CDR2 YSYEKL. With 0 bases clipped from V and 13 bases from J, the junction kept 13 bases outside the gene matches. CDR3 length: 16 amino acids. The CDR3 sequence: CASSQDEGTGGYILFF. DNA for the CDR3: TGCGCCAGCAGCCAAGACGAAGGGACAGGAGGTTATATACTGTTTTTT.

This chain joins TRBV10-1 and TRBJ1-2; possibly TRBD1 for D (5 bases). From germline, CDR1 is WNHNN and CDR2 SYGVQD (reference sequence). The CDR3 extends over 17 amino acids. V was trimmed by 3 bases and J by 4 bases, leaving 21 bases between them. The CDR3 loop is CASSDHRSPQGGYGYTF. CDR3 in DNA: TGCGCCAGCAGTGACCACCGTTCCCCGCAGGGCGGCTATGGCTACACCTTC.

This clone has only a few counts. The V and J genes are TRBV19 and TRBJ1-5; a possible D gene is TRBD1 (5 bases). Germline V gene data show CDR1 as LNHDA and CDR2 as SQIVND (reference sequence). With 3 bases removed from V and 0 bases from J, the gap between germline ends came to 9 bases. This CDR3 is 15 amino acids long. The DNA for the CDR3 is TGTGCCAGTAGTATTGGAGGGGATAGCAATCAGCCCCAGCATTTT. Protein sequence: CASSIGGDSNQPQHF.

The rearrangement uses TRBV6-6 and TRBJ1-5, with TRBD1 matching over 7 bases. V lost 7 bases, J lost 3 bases, and 6 bases stayed unmatched. This CDR3 has 14 residues. Germline V gene sequence: CDR1 MNHNY, CDR2 SVGAGI (reference sequence). The CDR3 reads CASTTGVNNQPQHF. The CDR3 bases are TGTGCCAGCACCACAGGGGTCAACAATCAGCCCCAGCATTTT.

This clone occurred a few times. The chain carries TRBV23-1 and TRBJ1-1; D not certain. TRBV23-1 is placed among ORFs of uncertain function. V lost 7 bases and J 1 base, leaving 7 bases between the germline ends. CDR3 length: 12 amino acids. As DNA, the CDR3 is TGCGCCAGCAATTCCAAGAACACTGAAGCTTTCTTT. Translated: CASNSKNTEAFF.

This clone was picked up a small number of times. The chain recombines TRBV6-5 with TRBJ2-1, with D uncertain. The CDR3 is 12 amino acids. Deletions cut 7 bases from V and 6 bases from J, with 10 bases between. CDR1 and CDR2 (germline): MNHEY, SVGAGI. The CDR3 nucleotides read TGTGCCAGCAACTTTTGGAGCAATGAGCAGTTCTTC. Its translation: CASNFWSNEQFF.

The rearrangement uses TRBV7-2 and TRBJ1-4; D perhaps matches TRBD1 (5 bases). Germline CDR1 is SGHTA and CDR2 is FQGNSA. This CDR3 has 15 amino acids. The V and J ends lost 0 bases and 5 bases respectively, with 10 bases between them. The CDR3, as DNA: TGTGCCAGCAGCTTAGCGGGACTGGGAAATGAAAAACTGTTTTTT. Amino acid sequence: CASSLAGLGNEKLFF. Filled out from reference TRBV7-2 and TRBJ1-4, the complete variable domain reads GAGVSQSPSNKVTEKGKDVELRCDPISGHTALYWYRQSLGQGLEFLIYFQGNSAPDKSGLPSDRFSAERTGGSVSTLTIQRTQQEDSAVYLCASSLAGLGNEKLFFGSGTQLSVL.

J is TRBJ2-6 and V is TRBV4-2; 7 bases map to TRBD1. Germline trimming cut 6 bases from V and 0 bases from J; bases unmatched to any gene: 17. The CDR3 is made up of 20 amino acids. Germline V CDR1 and CDR2: LGHNA, YNFKEQ. The CDR3 loop reads CASRPTGDRHSNSGANVLTF. In nucleotides, the CDR3 is TGTGCCAGCAGGCCCACAGGGGACAGACACAGTAACTCTGGGGCCAACGTCCTGACTTTC.

The rearrangement links TRBV20-1 to TRBJ1-2; the D gene is possibly TRBD1 (6 bases). The CDR3 is 13 amino acids. The germline gives CDR1 DFQATT, CDR2 SNEGSKA (reference sequence). V was clipped by 3 bases and J by 3 bases, with 11 bases between them. This CDR3 reads CSASRGADYGYTF. DNA of the CDR3: TGCAGTGCTAGTCGGGGGGCGGACTATGGCTACACCTTC.

V gene TRBV9 combines with J gene TRBJ2-3; the match to TRBD1 covers 7 bases. This CDR3 comprises 15 residues. Germline CDR1 and CDR2: SGDLS and YYNGEE. With V trimmed by 4 bases and J by 6 bases, 11 bases remained unmatched. Here the CDR3 DNA reads TGTGCCAGCAGCCAGACTGCCCAGGGGGTCGATACGCAGTATTTT. Translated: CASSQTAQGVDTQYF.

This rearrangement joins TRBV14 to TRBJ2-3; no clear D. Germline CDR1 and CDR2: SGHDN and FVKESK. This CDR3 is built from 12 residues. The V end was cut by 4 bases, the J end by 6 bases, with 8 bases between. As DNA, the CDR3 is TGTGCCAGCAGCCCCTGGCGGGATACGCAGTATTTT. This sequence encodes CASSPWRDTQYF.

The chain employs TRBV24-1 and TRBJ1-2, with D unresolved. Germline loops: CDR1 KGHDR, CDR2 SFDVKD. The germline V and J ends were trimmed by 4 bases and 4 bases, with 21 bases remaining between them. The CDR3 extends over 17 amino acids. The CDR3 DNA reads as TGTGCCACCAGTGACCTACACCCCGGGGAGTTCCTCTATGGCTACACCTTC. As protein: CATSDLHPGEFLYGYTF.

V and J are TRBV11-2 and TRBJ1-1; tentative D call: TRBD1 (5 bases). Germline values: CDR1 SGHAT, CDR2 FQNNGV. The CDR3 is 15 residues long. V dropped 2 bases and J dropped 5 bases, with 15 bases sitting between them. CDR3 protein: CASSLFEGAGTEAFF. For the CDR3, the DNA is TGTGCCAGCAGCTTATTCGAAGGGGCCGGGACTGAAGCTTTCTTT.

This sequence joins TRBV6-6 and TRBJ1-2; tentatively, D is TRBD1 (6 bases). CDR3 size: 15 residues. Trimming pared 0 bases from V and 6 bases from J, leaving 14 bases between. CDR1 and CDR2 (germline): MNHNY, SVGAGI (reference sequence). CDR3 nucleotides: TGTGCCAGCAGTTACTCTGGGACAAGGGAAAATGGCTACACCTTC. This encodes CASSYSGTRENGYTF.

The rearrangement uses TRBV5-1 and TRBJ1-6; D not resolved. CDR3 length: 15 residues. The V gene's germline CDR1 is SGHRS and CDR2 YFSETQ. Trimming removed 4 bases from V and 7 bases from J, with 15 bases in between. Here the CDR3 reads CASSPSRERNSPLHF. In DNA, the CDR3 is TGCGCCAGCAGCCCGTCTCGGGAGAGGAATTCACCCCTCCACTTT.